The rows below give T cell receptor beta chains drawn from one sample of a study of identical twins. MiXCR, applied by TCRdb to the 5' RACE reads, yields one record per CDR3 protein. The table has some 1,700,000 distinct CDR3 sequences, less than 35% seen once. The sample consisted of cord blood. The receptors stem from a newborn girl in good health. The CDR3 runs from the conserved cysteine through the conserved F or W. A D gene is named only where the DNA matches it firmly. A row's size may be missing; if present it is once, few, many or a size class.

j_gene	abundance	v_gene	d_gene	CDR3nt	CDR3aa
TRBJ2-1	-	TRBV20-1	-	TGCAGTGCTGCCATCCGGGCGAATTCCTACAATGAGCAGTTCTTC	CSAAIRANSYNEQFF
TRBJ1-1	few	TRBV25-1	TRBD1	TGTGCCAGCAGTGAATCGGGGACAGTGAACACTGAAGCTTTCTTT	CASSESGTVNTEAFF
TRBJ1-2	-	TRBV20-1	-	TGCAGTGCTCAATTGCAGGGGCCCGGGAGCTATGGCTACACCTTC	CSAQLQGPGSYGYTF
TRBJ1-2	-	TRBV12-3/TRBV12-4	-	TGTGCCAGCAGTTACGCGGACCCGGGACAACCATGGGGGGGCTACACCTTC	CASSYADPGQPWGGYTF
TRBJ2-4	few	TRBV3-1	-	TGTGCCAGCAGGCCGCCGTACCCCGTCGGCAAAAACATTCAGTACTTC	CASRPPYPVGKNIQYF
TRBJ2-3	-	TRBV12-3/TRBV12-4	TRBD2	TGTGCCAGCAGTTTAGCGTCTAGCGGGGGGGTAGCAGATACGCAGTATTTT	CASSLASSGGVADTQYF
TRBJ2-3	-	TRBV20-1	-	TGCAGTGCTAGGTTTGGCGGAGCTAGCACAGATACGCAGTATTTT	CSARFGGASTDTQYF
TRBJ2-3	many	TRBV12-3/TRBV12-4	-	TGTGCCAGCAGTTTACGGCCTAGCACAGATACGCAGTATTTT	CASSLRPSTDTQYF
TRBJ2-1	few	TRBV4-2	-	TGTGCCAGCAGCCAAGATTGGAGCGGTTCCTCCTACAATGAGCAGTTCTTC	CASSQDWSGSSYNEQFF
TRBJ2-3	few	TRBV20-1	-	TGCAGTGCTAGACAGCGAGGCGTTGATACGCAGTATTTT	CSARQRGVDTQYF
TRBJ2-7	-	TRBV20-1	-	TGCAGTGCTAGAGGGTCTATATTTTATGAGCAGTACTTC	CSARGSIFYEQYF
TRBJ2-5	few	TRBV4-2	TRBD2	TGTGCCAGCAGCAGACTACTAGCGGGGGTTGAGACCCAGTACTTC	CASSRLLAGVETQYF
TRBJ2-7	many	TRBV11-2	-	TGTGCCAGCAGCTTGGAAGGTTACAACGAGCAGTACTTC	CASSLEGYNEQYF
TRBJ1-1	few	TRBV7-9	-	TGTGCCAGCAGCCTCTACGAGCCCCAAGAAGCTTTCTTT	CASSLYEPQEAFF
TRBJ2-1	few	TRBV18	-	TGTGCCAGCTCACCCTTGGGGGCTAGCGCAAACAATGAGCAGTTCTTC	CASSPLGASANNEQFF
TRBJ1-4	few	TRBV5-1	-	TGCGCCAGCAAACGTGAAAGCAGGGTTGGAGAAAAACTGTTTTTT	CASKRESRVGEKLFF
TRBJ2-3	many	TRBV10-3	TRBD2	TGTGCCATCAGTCGATCTAGCGGGGAAACAGATACGCAGTATTTT	CAISRSSGETDTQYF
TRBJ2-3	-	TRBV28	-	TGTGCCAGCAGTTTAGGCGGGGCTGAAAACACAGATACGCAGTATTTT	CASSLGGAENTDTQYF
TRBJ2-6	-	TRBV24-1	-	TGTGCCACCAGTGACTCCCATGTCCCTTCTGGGGCCAACGTCCTGACTTTC	CATSDSHVPSGANVLTF
TRBJ1-2	-	TRBV30	-	TGTGCCTGGAGTGAAGAGGGGGAGGACTATGGCTACACCTTC	CAWSEEGEDYGYTF
TRBJ2-1	many	TRBV12-3/TRBV12-4	TRBD2	TGTGCCAGCAGTTTTGGTAGCGGGGGATACAATGAGCAGTTCTTC	CASSFGSGGYNEQFF
TRBJ1-6	-	TRBV27	-	TGTGCCAGCAGTTTACAGGGAGACAATTCACCCCCCCACTTT	CASSLQGDNSPPHF
TRBJ2-7	-	TRBV11-2	-	TGTGCCAGCAGCCCAAAAGGACGGAGCTCCTACGAGCAGTACTTC	CASSPKGRSSYEQYF
TRBJ2-4	few	TRBV3-1	-	TGTGCCAGCAGCCAAGAGATTAGGGAAAACATTCAGTACTTC	CASSQEIRENIQYF
TRBJ2-3	-	TRBV28	TRBD2	TGTGCCAGCAGTTTAGGAATAGCGGGAGGGTCGGATACGCAGTATTTT	CASSLGIAGGSDTQYF
TRBJ1-2	few	TRBV20-1	-	TGCAGTGCTAGAGACAGGGCGGATGGCTACACCTTC	CSARDRADGYTF
TRBJ2-7	-	TRBV25-1	TRBD1	TGTGCCAGCAGTGAATTGGGGACAGGGGAGTACGAGCAGTACTTC	CASSELGTGEYEQYF
TRBJ2-7	-	TRBV20-1	TRBD2	TGCAGTGCTAGAGGCCCTAGCGGGGGTCTTTCGGCCTACGAGCAGTACTTC	CSARGPSGGLSAYEQYF
TRBJ1-5	-	TRBV2	-	TGTGCCAGCAGTGAAGATCCGGGGCGGGGACAGCCCCAGCATTTT	CASSEDPGRGQPQHF
TRBJ1-1	-	TRBV2	-	TGTGCCAGCAGTGAAACCCAGGTATACGAAGCTTTCTTT	CASSETQVYEAFF
TRBJ1-3	few	TRBV4-2	-	TGTGCCAGCAGCCAAGATCACACCGCTGGAAACACCATATATTTT	CASSQDHTAGNTIYF